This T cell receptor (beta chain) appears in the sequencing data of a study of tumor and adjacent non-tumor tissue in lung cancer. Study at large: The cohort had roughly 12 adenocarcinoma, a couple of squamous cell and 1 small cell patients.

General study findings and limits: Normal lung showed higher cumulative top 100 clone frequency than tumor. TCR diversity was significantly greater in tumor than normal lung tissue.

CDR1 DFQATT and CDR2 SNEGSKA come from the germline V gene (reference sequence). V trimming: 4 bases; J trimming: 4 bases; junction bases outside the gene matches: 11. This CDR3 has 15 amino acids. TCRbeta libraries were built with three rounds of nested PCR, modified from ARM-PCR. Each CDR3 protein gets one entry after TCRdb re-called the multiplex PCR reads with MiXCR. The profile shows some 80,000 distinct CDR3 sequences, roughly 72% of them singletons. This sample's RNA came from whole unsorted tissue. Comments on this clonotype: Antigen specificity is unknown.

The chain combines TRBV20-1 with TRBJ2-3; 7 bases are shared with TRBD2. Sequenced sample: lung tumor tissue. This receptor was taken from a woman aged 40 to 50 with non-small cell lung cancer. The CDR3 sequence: CSAINQGGKADTQYF. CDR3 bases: TGCAGTGCTATAAATCAGGGAGGGAAGGCAGATACGCAGTATTTT.